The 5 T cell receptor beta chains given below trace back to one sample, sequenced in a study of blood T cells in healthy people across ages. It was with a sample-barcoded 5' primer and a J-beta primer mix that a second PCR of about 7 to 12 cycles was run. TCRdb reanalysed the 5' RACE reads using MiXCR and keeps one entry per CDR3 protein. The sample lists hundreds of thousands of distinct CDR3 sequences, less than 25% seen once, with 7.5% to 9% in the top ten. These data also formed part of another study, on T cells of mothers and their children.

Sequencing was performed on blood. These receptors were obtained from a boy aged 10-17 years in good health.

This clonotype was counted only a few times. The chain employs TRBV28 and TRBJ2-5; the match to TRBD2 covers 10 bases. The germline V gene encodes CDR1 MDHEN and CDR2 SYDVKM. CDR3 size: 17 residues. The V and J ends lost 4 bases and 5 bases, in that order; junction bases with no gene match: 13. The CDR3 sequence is CASSSQVSGRPRETQYF. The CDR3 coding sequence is TGTGCCAGCAGTTCCCAGGTTAGCGGGAGGCCGAGGGAGACCCAGTACTTC. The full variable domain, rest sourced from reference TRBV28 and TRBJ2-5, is DVKVTQSSRYLVKRTGEKVFLECVQDMDHENMFWYRQDPGLGLRLIYFSYDVKMKEKGDIPEGYSVSREKKERFSLILESASTNQTSMYLCASSSQVSGRPRETQYFGPGTRLLVL.

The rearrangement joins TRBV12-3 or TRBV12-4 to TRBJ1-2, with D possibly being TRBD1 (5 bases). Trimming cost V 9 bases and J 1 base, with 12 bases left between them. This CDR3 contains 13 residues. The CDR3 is CASVRGGNYGYTF. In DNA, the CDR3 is TGTGCCAGTGTGCGGGGGGGTAACTATGGCTACACCTTC.

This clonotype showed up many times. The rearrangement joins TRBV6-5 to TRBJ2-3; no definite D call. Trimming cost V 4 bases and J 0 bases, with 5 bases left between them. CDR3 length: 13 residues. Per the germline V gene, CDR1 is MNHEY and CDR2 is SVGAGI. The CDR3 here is CASSSTSTDTQYF. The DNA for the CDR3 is TGTGCCAGCAGTTCCACTAGCACAGATACGCAGTATTTT.

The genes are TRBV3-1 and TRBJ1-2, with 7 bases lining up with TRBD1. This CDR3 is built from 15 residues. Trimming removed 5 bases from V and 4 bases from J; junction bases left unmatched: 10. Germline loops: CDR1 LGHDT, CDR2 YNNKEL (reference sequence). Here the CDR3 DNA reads TGTGCCAGCAGCAAAGGCCTCAGGGGGACCTATGGCTACACCTTC. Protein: CASSKGLRGTYGYTF.

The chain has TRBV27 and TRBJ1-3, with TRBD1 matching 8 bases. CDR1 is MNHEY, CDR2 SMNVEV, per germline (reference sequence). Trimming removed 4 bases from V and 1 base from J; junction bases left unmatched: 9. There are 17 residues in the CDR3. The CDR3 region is CASSSTNRDRSGNTIYF. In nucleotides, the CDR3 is TGTGCCAGCAGTTCAACTAACCGGGACAGGTCTGGAAACACCATATATTTT.